This T cell receptor (beta chain) appears in the sequencing data of a study of Graves' ophthalmopathy and Graves' hyperthyroidism. Transcripts of RNA were the source for amplifying TCR beta CDR3 regions. The authors performed first-round RT-PCR with HTBI primers and then a second-round multiplex PCR. A single record per CDR3 protein comes from TCRdb applying MiXCR to the multiplex PCR reads. The table lists about 700,000 distinct CDR3 sequences, 35% to 50% of them singletons, with approximately 43% in the top ten. As to this clonotype: In this CDR3 the conserved last residue, phenylalanine or tryptophan, is missing, so a read error is likely. No DNA is shown, since the ends of the CDR3 on it are uncertain; the CDR3 is the one TCRdb lists.

With termini counted, the CDR3 has 8 amino acids. Germline V gene sequence: CDR1 SQVTM, CDR2 ANQGSEA. The diagnosis combined clinical symptoms, thyroxine, TRAb, thyroid ultrasound and orbital computed tomography scans. This receptor was identified in an adult man with Graves' ophthalmopathy. Sequencing input: peripheral blood. V gene TRBV29-1 combines with J gene TRBJ2-6; the table names TRBD1, a call not compared with the DNA. CDR3 sequence: CSVEEGDR.